The entry below gives a single T cell receptor beta chain sequence along with its context. This sample was included in a study of cytomegalovirus exposure and HLA in healthy donors. All the people who gave samples were healthy bone marrow donors. PCR was performed using 60 Vbeta and 13 Jbeta primers. The data were produced by immunoSEQ multiplex PCR, yet TCRdb's version contains in-frame clones alone and is incomplete. Among about 50,000 clones listed, 80% were seen once. Germline lookup yields CDR1 MGHRA and CDR2 YSYEKL. This CDR3 has 15 amino acids. Trimming took off 4 bases at V and 2 bases at J, with 14 bases between the two ends.

Sequenced input: PBMCs. The V and J genes are TRBV4-1 and TRBJ1-2, with a possible D match to TRBD1 (6 bases). The origin of this receptor is a man younger than 40 in good health and CMV-seropositive. CDR3 sequence reads: CASSPQGTSNYGYTF. CDR3 sequence (DNA): TGCGCCAGCAGCCCCCAAGGGACATCCAACTATGGCTACACCTTC.